Listed below are T cell receptor beta chains from one sample, sequenced in a study of T cell clonotyping in hematopoietic cell transplantation. TCRdb's copy holds only in-frame clones and misses some; the assay was immunoSEQ multiplex PCR. Here the sample spans 9,500 to 12,000 clones, around 90% being singletons. The specimen comprised PBMCs, sampled 180 days after allogeneic stem cell transplant. These receptors were taken from a male patient aged 55-69 years who had an allogeneic stem cell transplant from an unrelated donor, so the T cells may come from the graft donor. Some clones in this sample may be carry-over from other donors' samples. The conserved cysteine and the conserved F or W are not part of the CDR3 here. Each record gives: J gene, V gene, CDR3 protein.

J gene: TRBJ1-1
V gene: TRBV10-3
CDR3 protein: AISEAGENTEAF

J gene: TRBJ1-2
V gene: TRBV7-2
CDR3 protein: ASSLEGSGGRGYT

J gene: TRBJ1-2
V gene: TRBV2
CDR3 protein: ASSRTQAPNYGYT

J gene: TRBJ2-3
V gene: TRBV7-3
CDR3 protein: ASSPGLATDTQY

J gene: TRBJ2-7
V gene: TRBV2
CDR3 protein: ASLVQYEQY

J gene: TRBJ1-4
V gene: TRBV4-1
CDR3 protein: ASSRSGTANEKLF

J gene: TRBJ1-4
V gene: TRBV9
CDR3 protein: ASSGNPGEKLF

J gene: TRBJ2-7
V gene: TRBV2
CDR3 protein: ASTDRGDEQY

J gene: TRBJ1-6
V gene: TRBV6-1
CDR3 protein: ASSESMGGLSYNSPLH

J gene: TRBJ2-1
V gene: TRBV5-4
CDR3 protein: ASSLVSGDSYNEQF

J gene: TRBJ1-2
V gene: TRBV29-1
CDR3 protein: SVRTGGNYGYT

J gene: TRBJ2-7
V gene: TRBV2
CDR3 protein: ASNNPGSTYEQY

J gene: TRBJ1-6
V gene: TRBV6-5
CDR3 protein: ATRSYNSPLH

J gene: TRBJ1-6
V gene: TRBV2
CDR3 protein: ASSTYRDTYNSPLH

J gene: TRBJ2-1
V gene: TRBV2
CDR3 protein: ASSGSGGTLDEQF

J gene: TRBJ1-2
V gene: TRBV10-3
CDR3 protein: AISRDTYGYT

J gene: TRBJ2-7
V gene: TRBV2
CDR3 protein: ASSRQPSSYEQY

J gene: TRBJ1-4
V gene: TRBV6-5
CDR3 protein: ASREYWGEKLF

J gene: TRBJ2-6
V gene: TRBV19
CDR3 protein: ASRRTQRSGANVLT

J gene: TRBJ1-1
V gene: TRBV30
CDR3 protein: AWSRTGNTEAF

J gene: TRBJ1-4
V gene: TRBV5-4
CDR3 protein: ASSFDGSTNEKLF

J gene: TRBJ1-5
V gene: TRBV6-6
CDR3 protein: ASSVGRLSNQPQH

J gene: TRBJ1-5
V gene: TRBV27
CDR3 protein: ASSLGGQGSQPQH

J gene: TRBJ1-5
V gene: TRBV7-2
CDR3 protein: ASSLASQQPQH

J gene: TRBJ2-7
V gene: TRBV5-4
CDR3 protein: ASSLGTSGGFHEQY

J gene: TRBJ2-4
V gene: TRBV19
CDR3 protein: ASSISPSRGPSGVAKNIQY

J gene: TRBJ2-5
V gene: TRBV5-6
CDR3 protein: ASSFWNRRETQY

J gene: TRBJ1-4
V gene: TRBV7-2
CDR3 protein: ASSLGPDEKLF

J gene: TRBJ2-6
V gene: TRBV11-1
CDR3 protein: ASSSEISGSSGANVLT

J gene: TRBJ1-5
V gene: TRBV5-8
CDR3 protein: ASPWETGHSNQPQH

J gene: TRBJ2-5
V gene: TRBV29-1
CDR3 protein: SVESNSGETQY

J gene: TRBJ2-2
V gene: TRBV7-9
CDR3 protein: ASSLPAGGPAGELF

J gene: TRBJ1-1
V gene: TRBV5-1
CDR3 protein: ASSNGQPNTEAF

J gene: TRBJ2-1
V gene: TRBV19
CDR3 protein: ASSSRTADEQF

J gene: TRBJ1-2
V gene: TRBV7-3
CDR3 protein: ASSQGTNYGYT

J gene: TRBJ1-1
V gene: TRBV4-3
CDR3 protein: ASSQAQGREAF

J gene: TRBJ2-2
V gene: TRBV11-3
CDR3 protein: ASSQNTGELF

J gene: TRBJ1-3
V gene: TRBV6-5
CDR3 protein: ASSHINHAGNTIY

J gene: TRBJ1-5
V gene: TRBV19
CDR3 protein: ASSWTGGDQPQH

J gene: TRBJ1-5
V gene: TRBV19
CDR3 protein: ASSTRQGGNQPQH

J gene: TRBJ1-2
V gene: TRBV6-5
CDR3 protein: ASKRTGTAYGYT

J gene: TRBJ2-2
V gene: TRBV7-8
CDR3 protein: ASQTSGGENTGELF

J gene: TRBJ2-4
V gene: TRBV7-2
CDR3 protein: ASSQSTGGGIQY

J gene: TRBJ1-2
V gene: TRBV29-1
CDR3 protein: SVVQGAGANYGYT

J gene: TRBJ1-1
V gene: TRBV19
CDR3 protein: ASRIDRELSTEAF

J gene: TRBJ1-1
V gene: TRBV7-2
CDR3 protein: ASRFWEPRRSSTEAF

J gene: TRBJ1-2
V gene: TRBV2
CDR3 protein: ASSIDSTYGYT

J gene: TRBJ2-1
V gene: TRBV6-1
CDR3 protein: ATLRSSGVYNEQF

J gene: TRBJ1-5
V gene: TRBV5-6
CDR3 protein: ASSWPGTDSNQPQH

J gene: TRBJ2-2
V gene: TRBV11-3
CDR3 protein: ASSYVIGTANTGELF

J gene: TRBJ1-4
V gene: TRBV5-1
CDR3 protein: ASSLVVGEKLF

J gene: TRBJ2-7
V gene: TRBV2
CDR3 protein: ASSKDRGAYEQY

J gene: TRBJ1-2
V gene: TRBV5-1
CDR3 protein: ASSLEYTGGEGNYGYT

J gene: TRBJ1-4
V gene: TRBV19
CDR3 protein: ASSIQALGYEKLF

J gene: TRBJ1-3
V gene: TRBV4-1
CDR3 protein: ASSQVTSGNTIY

J gene: TRBJ2-5
V gene: TRBV6-1
CDR3 protein: ASSGYRVYDQY

J gene: TRBJ2-5
V gene: TRBV6-5
CDR3 protein: ASSSPGVQETQY

J gene: TRBJ2-5
V gene: TRBV7-2
CDR3 protein: ASRPGGQETQY